These 8 T cell receptor beta chains share one sample of origin, sequenced in a study of blood T cell repertoires in COVID-19. TCRdb keeps only in-frame clones here, not all; method: immunoSEQ multiplex PCR. Among just over 75,000 clones listed, around 80% were seen once. The sequenced sample consisted of peripheral blood. These receptors all stem from a man aged 55 to 70 with active or convalescent COVID-19.

This clone was observed once. The chain has TRBV6-5 and TRBJ2-1; no firm D call. The V end was cut by 5 bases, the J end by 7 bases, with 12 bases between. This CDR3 has 13 amino acids. Germline assignment: CDR1 MNHEY and CDR2 SVGAGI. This CDR3 is CASSQPFRNEQFF. CDR3 DNA: TGTGCCAGCAGTCAGCCCTTCAGGAATGAGCAGTTCTTC.

The chain employs TRBV27 and TRBJ2-7; possible D gene TRBD1, 5 bases. Germline V CDR1 and CDR2: MNHEY, SMNVEV (reference sequence). CDR3 length equals 14 residues. The ends were cut back, 3 bases at V and 3 bases at J, with 12 bases in the middle. The CDR3, as DNA: TGTGCCAGCAGTTTCAGGGAATCGGACTACGAGCAGTACTTC. Its translation is CASSFRESDYEQYF.

This chain links TRBV3-1 (or the pseudogene TRBV3-2) with TRBJ1-1, with TRBD1 matching over 7 bases. The CDR3 loop spans 17 amino acids. V lost 4 bases to trimming and J lost 0 bases; unmatched junction nucleotides: 11. The germline V gene encodes CDR1 LGHDT and CDR2 YNNKEL (reference sequence). The CDR3 DNA reads as TGTGCCAGCAGCCGTAGACAGGGATTCAGTGTGAACACTGAAGCTTTCTTT. Its translation: CASSRRQGFSVNTEAFF.

This chain uses TRBV6-5 with TRBJ2-7; 10 nucleotides line up with TRBD2. This CDR3 has 15 amino acids. V lost 7 bases and J lost 0; bases outside the gene matches: 6. Germline CDR1 reads MNHEY; CDR2 reads SVGAGI. For the CDR3, the DNA is TGTGCCAGCACCCTAGGGACTAGCGTCTCCTACGAGCAGTACTTC. Protein: CASTLGTSVSYEQYF.

The chain employs TRBV28 and TRBJ2-3; 8 bases are a match to TRBD2. This CDR3 comprises 14 residues. V lost 4 bases to trimming and J lost 3 bases; unmatched junction nucleotides: 3. Per germline, CDR1 MDHEN and CDR2 SYDVKM. The CDR3 loop reads CASSSGGATDTQYF. The CDR3 DNA is TGTGCCAGCAGTTCCGGGGGGGCAACAGATACGCAGTATTTT.

The rearrangement joins TRBV6-5 to TRBJ1-5; possible D gene TRBD1, 5 bases. The V end lost 4 bases, the J end lost 6 bases, and 13 bases lay between the germline ends. The germline CDR1 and CDR2 sequences are MNHEY and SVGAGI. This CDR3 contains 14 residues. The CDR3 nucleotides read TGTGCCAGCAGTTGGAAAGGGGTGGGTCAGCCCCAGCATTTT. Amino acids: CASSWKGVGQPQHF.

V gene TRBV7-9 combines with J gene TRBJ1-1; 8 bases are a match to TRBD1. The CDR3 runs to 15 residues. Germline V CDR1 and CDR2: SEHNR, FQNEAQ (reference sequence). With V trimmed by 5 bases and J by 0 bases, 5 bases remained unmatched. The CDR3, as DNA: TGTGCCAGCAGCCGCAGGACAGGGATGAACACTGAAGCTTTCTTT. Encoded protein: CASSRRTGMNTEAFF.

This clone has just a few counts. Other DNA sequences in the sample encode the same CDR3. The chain links TRBV11-2 to TRBJ2-5, with a tentative D call TRBD1 (7 bases). This CDR3 is 12 amino acids long. V gave up 4 bases and J gave up 5 bases, with 8 bases separating them. Germline lookup yields CDR1 SGHAT and CDR2 FQNNGV. The CDR3 DNA reads as TGTGCCAGCAGCTCAGGGGGGGAGACCCAGTACTTC. It yields the protein CASSSGGETQYF.